What follows are 9 T cell receptor beta chains derived from one specimen sequenced in a study of cytotoxic CD8 clonotypes in ibrutinib-treated CLL. Clones were read by immunoSEQ multiplex PCR, and TCRdb kept only the in-frame ones, dropping some. The sample holds 300,000 or so clones, 67% seen once. The sample in question was PBMCs, obtained after 36 months of ibrutinib treatment. These receptors all come from a human donor with chronic lymphocytic leukemia.

The V and J genes are TRBV13 and TRBJ2-7, with 7 positions matching TRBD1. The length of the CDR3 is 14 residues. V lost 3 bases to trimming and J lost 5 bases; unmatched junction nucleotides: 7. Germline V lookup: CDR1 PRHDT, CDR2 FYEKMQ (reference sequence). DNA for the CDR3: TGTGCCAGCAGCTTGACAGGGTGGGGCGACGAGCAGTACTTC. It translates to CASSLTGWGDEQYF.

The chain links TRBV7-2 to TRBJ1-2, with unresolved D. The germline V and J ends were trimmed by 1 base and 3 bases, with 12 bases remaining between them. The length of the CDR3 is 15 residues. In germline, CDR1 is SGHTA, CDR2 FQGNSA. The CDR3, as DNA: TGTGCCAGCAGCTTAGGTCAGAATTCGTACTATGGCTACACCTTC. It codes for CASSLGQNSYYGYTF.

V gene TRBV9 combines with J gene TRBJ2-7; 9 bases line up with TRBD1. Trimming at V came to 4 bases and at J to 7 bases, leaving 9 bases not matched to a gene. This CDR3 spans 14 amino acids. Germline CDR1 SGDLS, CDR2 YYNGEE. The CDR3 here is CASSPHGTGREQYF. For the CDR3, the DNA is TGTGCCAGCAGCCCCCACGGGACAGGGAGGGAGCAGTACTTC.

In its sample, this clone was seen a few times. The rearrangement uses TRBV6-6 and TRBJ2-7; D gene ambiguous. The CDR3 runs to 13 residues. Germline CDR1 reads MNHNY; CDR2 reads SVGAGI (reference sequence). With 8 bases removed from V and 2 bases from J, the gap between germline ends came to 13 bases. The CDR3 coding sequence is TGTGCCAGCGGCCCCCGGACCGCCTACGAGCAGTACTTC. It is translated as CASGPRTAYEQYF.

About this clone: In the same sample, other DNA sequences code for this CDR3. Here the CDR3 reads CASSVGTSEETQYF. For the CDR3, the DNA is TGTGCCAGCAGCGTAGGGACTAGCGAAGAGACCCAGTACTTC. The V and J genes are TRBV9 and TRBJ2-5, with 9 bases that match TRBD2. The CDR3 runs to 14 residues. The V gene end was trimmed by 0 bases and the J gene end by 3 bases; junction bases not matched to a gene: 0. Germline V CDR1 and CDR2: SGDLS, YYNGEE.

This chain joins TRBV4-1 and TRBJ2-7; TRBD1 aligns across 10 bases. Per germline, CDR1 MGHRA and CDR2 YSYEKL. V dropped 5 bases and J dropped 2; count of bases not matched to a gene: 6. The length of the CDR3 is 15 residues. CDR3 nucleotide sequence: TGCGCCAGCAGCATAGGACAGGGGGTAACCTACGAGCAGTACTTC. Amino acid sequence: CASSIGQGVTYEQYF.

The sample holds a few counts of this clone. J is TRBJ1-2 and V is TRBV13; possible D gene TRBD1, 6 bases. Per germline, CDR1 PRHDT and CDR2 FYEKMQ (reference sequence). The V end lost 3 bases, the J end lost 2 bases, and 7 bases lay between the germline ends. This CDR3 is 13 amino acids long. DNA of the CDR3: TGTGCCAGCAGCTTTAGGGGGAACTATGGCTACACCTTC. Translated: CASSFRGNYGYTF.

Only a few counts were recorded for this clone. The chain carries TRBV10-3 and TRBJ2-5, with 9 bases fitting TRBD1. Losses at the gene ends were 10 bases for V and 5 bases for J; bases not matched to a gene: 14. From germline, CDR1 is ENHRY and CDR2 SYGVKD. There are 15 residues in the CDR3. The CDR3 region is CATSPGTGRDETQYF. In nucleotides, the CDR3 is TGTGCCACTTCGCCGGGGACAGGGAGGGATGAGACCCAGTACTTC.

V and J are TRBV27 and TRBJ1-4; TRBD1 matches 7 bases. The junction had 19 bases not matched to a gene; V was cut back by 11 bases and J by 10 bases. CDR3 size: 15 residues. Germline CDR1 and CDR2: MNHEY and SMNVEV (reference sequence). The CDR3 nucleotides are TGTGCCGGAAGGGGGCGGGAGGCAAGCATGTCAAAACTGTTTTTT. Its translation is CAGRGREASMSKLFF.